The 16 T cell receptor beta chains reported below all come from one sample, sequenced in a study of T-cell reconstitution after alpha-beta-depleted transplantation in children. Unique molecular identifiers featured in how the TCRbeta library was prepared. TCRdb called the PCR reads again in MiXCR, with one record for every CDR3 protein. The profile shows under 750,000 distinct CDR3 sequences, approximately 22% of them singletons. The source was PBMCs, mostly from graft donor cells, collected 360 days after TCRalphabeta/CD19-depleted stem cell transplant. All receptors derive from a boy in the first two years of life who had a stem cell transplant for acute myeloid leukemia, so the T cells may come from the graft donor.

In its sample, this clonotype was seen many times. The genes are TRBV29-1 and TRBJ2-1, with D possibly being TRBD1 or TRBD2 (7 bases each). Germline CDR1 SQVTM, CDR2 ANQGSEA. The CDR3 runs 13 residues. The CDR3 protein is CSGGGGEFNEQFF. The CDR3 bases are TGCTCGGGGGGAGGGGGCGAGTTCAATGAGCAGTTCTTC.

This chain uses TRBV15 with TRBJ2-2; D is perhaps TRBD1 (6 bases). This CDR3 is 14 amino acids long. Trimming left V 3 bases short and J 5 bases short, with 10 bases between. Germline V gives CDR1 LNHNV, CDR2 YYDKDF (reference sequence). Written as DNA, the CDR3 is TGTGCCACCAGCAGGGAACAGGGAACCGGGGAGCTGTTTTTT. Translation: CATSREQGTGELFF. Full variable domain (rest looked up from reference TRBV15 and TRBJ2-2): DAMVIQNPRYQVTQFGKPVTLSCSQTLNHNVMYWYQQKSSQAPKLLFHYYDKDFNNEADTPDNFQSRRPNTSFCFLDIRSPGLGDTAMYLCATSREQGTGELFFGEGSRLTVL.

The rearrangement links TRBV10-3 to TRBJ1-2, with TRBD1 as a possible D gene (5 bases). CDR1 ENHRY and CDR2 SYGVKD come from the germline V gene. V was clipped by 4 bases and J by 5 bases, with 17 bases between them. This CDR3 has 15 residues. CDR3 amino acids: CAISVEGGRGYGYTF. CDR3 nucleotide sequence: TGTGCCATCAGTGTGGAAGGCGGCCGGGGGTATGGCTACACCTTC.

The genes are TRBV9 and TRBJ2-5, with D possibly TRBD1 on 6 matching bases. V lost 3 bases and J 1 base, leaving 13 bases between the germline ends. Germline V gene lookup returns CDR1 SGDLS and CDR2 YYNGEE. CDR3 length equals 15 residues. The CDR3 here is CASSERGHSQETQYF. The CDR3 DNA follows: TGTGCCAGCAGCGAGAGGGGACATAGCCAAGAGACCCAGTACTTC.

CDR3 sequence: CASSLAMTSGGAKTQYF. Here the CDR3 DNA reads TGTGCCAGCAGCTTAGCCATGACTAGCGGGGGGGCGAAGACCCAGTACTTC. The genes are TRBV11-2 and TRBJ2-5, with 14 bases fitting TRBD2. CDR3 length: 17 amino acids. From germline, CDR1 is SGHAT and CDR2 FQNNGV. V lost 1 base and J lost 6; bases outside the gene matches: 7.

The chain uses TRBV4-3 and TRBJ2-4; 9 bases match TRBD2. The J segment lost 0 bases and the V segment lost 4 bases, leaving 16 bases of the junction unmatched. The CDR3 extends over 20 amino acids. CDR1 and CDR2 (germline): LGHNA, YSLEER. CDR3 loop: CASSPIMTSGNSLAKNIQYF. CDR3 coding DNA: TGCGCCAGCAGCCCGATAATGACTAGCGGAAATTCCCTAGCCAAAAACATTCAGTACTTC.

The V call is TRBV12-3 or TRBV12-4, the J call TRBJ2-3; the D is unclear. Trimming shortened V by 1 base and J by 0 bases, and 5 bases separated the two germline ends. This CDR3 comprises 14 residues. The CDR3 loop is CASSLEISTDTQYF. The CDR3 bases are TGTGCCAGCAGTTTAGAGATTAGCACAGATACGCAGTATTTT.

This clonotype was counted many times. The chain combines TRBV7-8 with TRBJ1-1; D is uncertain. Trimming removed 2 bases at V and 3 bases at J, with 7 bases between. The CDR3 length is 13 residues. Germline lookup yields CDR1 SGHVS and CDR2 FQNEAQ. The CDR3 coding sequence is TGTGCCAGCAGCTTACCCCGGGACACTGAAGCTTTCTTT. Encoded protein: CASSLPRDTEAFF.

The J gene is TRBJ2-7, the V gene TRBV5-1; TRBD1 is a possible D gene (5 bases). Germline V gene lookup returns CDR1 SGHRS and CDR2 YFSETQ. Trimming pared 3 bases from V and 2 bases from J, leaving 9 bases between. The CDR3 covers 13 residues. Written as DNA, the CDR3 is TGCGCCAGCAGCTCGACAGATACCTACGAGCAGTACTTC. Its translation: CASSSTDTYEQYF.

This chain uses TRBV7-8 with TRBJ1-1, with D unresolved. This CDR3 is 15 amino acids long. Per the germline V gene, CDR1 is SGHVS and CDR2 is FQNEAQ. Trimming left V 1 base short and J 8 bases short, with 17 bases between. In DNA, the CDR3 is TGTGCCAGCAGCTTAGTTCGTGTCAGTGCCGGGGAAGCTTTCTTT. This codes for CASSLVRVSAGEAFF.

In this sample, this clonotype turned up a few times. The chain joins TRBV6-5 to TRBJ1-3; no reliable D call. V was clipped by 4 bases and J by 2 bases, with 15 bases between them. The germline V gene has CDR1 MNHEY and CDR2 SVGAGI. This CDR3 is 16 amino acids long. The CDR3 reads CASSSGPQPPGNTIYF. CDR3 nucleotide sequence: TGTGCCAGCAGTTCTGGGCCCCAACCCCCTGGAAACACCATATATTTT.

V is TRBV20-1 and J is TRBJ2-7, with D possibly being TRBD1 or TRBD2 (5 bases each). This CDR3 comprises 14 residues. In germline, CDR1 is DFQATT, CDR2 SNEGSKA (reference sequence). Trimming removed 5 bases at V and 0 bases at J, with 14 bases between. This CDR3 is CSARRRDHSYEQYF. The CDR3 coding sequence is TGCAGTGCTCGACGCCGGGACCACTCCTACGAGCAGTACTTC.

This clonotype was detected only once. This likely comes from a read error, as the CDR3 has no conserved phenylalanine or tryptophan at its end. The CDR3 loop is CASRRTLMKAGGYNEQFY. The CDR3, as DNA: TGTGCCAGCAGGCGCACCCTAATGAAGGCGGGGGGCTACAATGAGCAGTTCTAC. This chain uses TRBV6-2 or TRBV6-3 with TRBJ2-1; 8 bases agree with TRBD2. Germline V gene lookup returns CDR1 MNHEY and CDR2 SVGEGT. V dropped 6 bases and J dropped 3; count of bases not matched to a gene: 16. The CDR3 totals 18 residues.

This clonotype was picked up one time. The CDR3 region is CASSSMGLPLGTQYF. CDR3 nucleotides: TGTGCCAGCAGCTCGATGGGACTCCCTTTGGGGACCCAGTACTTC. The chain links TRBV5-6 to TRBJ2-5; weak D call: TRBD2 (6 bases). CDR1 and CDR2 from the germline V gene are SGHDT and YYEEEE. V was shortened by 3 bases and J by 7 bases, with 19 bases between the two germline ends. The CDR3 consists of 15 residues.

This clonotype was detected ten times or more. This CDR3 is CASSLGGATQYF. CDR3 nucleotides: TGTGCCAGCAGCTTGGGAGGGGCGACCCAGTACTTC. This chain joins TRBV5-6 and TRBJ2-5; perhaps D is TRBD1 or TRBD2 (5 bases each). The CDR3 runs to 12 residues. CDR1 is SGHDT, CDR2 YYEEEE, per germline. The germline V and J ends were trimmed by 0 bases and 7 bases, with 7 bases remaining between them.

The chain employs TRBV6-6 and TRBJ2-1, with D perhaps assigned TRBD1 or TRBD2 (6 bases each). Germline CDR1 and CDR2: MNHNY and SVGAGI (reference sequence). The CDR3 is made up of 13 amino acids. The ends were cut back, 5 bases at V and 7 bases at J, with 12 bases in the middle. The chain's CDR3 is CASSRLGGNEQFF. The CDR3 nucleotides are TGTGCCAGCAGTCGCCTAGGGGGGAATGAGCAGTTCTTC.